One sample yielded the 18 T cell receptor beta chains listed below, sequenced in a study of PD-1 blockade in classical Hodgkin lymphoma. Each patient relapsed following autologous stem cell transplantation, and prior brentuximab vedotin exposure differed. Produced via immunoSEQ multiplex PCR; TCRdb's table is partial and in-frame only. This table has approximately 15,000 clones, roughly 82% appearing once. This material consisted of peripheral blood mononuclear cells (PBMCs), taken before the second cycle of nivolumab. These receptors all stem from a human donor with classical Hodgkin lymphoma.

This rearrangement joins TRBV28 to TRBJ1-5; D uncertain. CDR1 MDHEN and CDR2 SYDVKM come from the germline V gene. The CDR3 loop spans 11 amino acids. Trimming shortened V by 4 bases and J by 5 bases, and 3 bases separated the two germline ends. CDR3 region: CASSSYQPQHF. The CDR3 DNA sequence: TGTGCCAGCAGTTCATATCAGCCCCAGCATTTT.

V usage is TRBV5-4 and J usage is TRBJ2-1; the D is unclear. Looked up from germline, CDR1 is SGHNT and CDR2 is YYREEE (reference sequence). This CDR3 has 14 residues. V was trimmed by 1 base and J by 1 base, leaving 6 bases between them. The CDR3 DNA reads TGTGCCAGCAGCTTGTCGGCTTCCTACAATGAGCAGTTCTTC. This encodes CASSLSASYNEQFF.

This chain uses TRBV4-1 with TRBJ2-2; 8 nucleotides match TRBD2. After removal of 4 bases from V and 5 bases from J, the junction contained 18 bases not matched to a gene. Germline V lookup: CDR1 MGHRA, CDR2 YSYEKL. The CDR3 length is 19 residues. DNA of the CDR3: TGCGCCAGCAGCCCACCCCGGGTCGGCAGCGGGGGAGAAACCGGGGAGCTGTTTTTT. Residues: CASSPPRVGSGGETGELFF.

The rearrangement joins TRBV5-1 to TRBJ1-3; perhaps TRBD1 as D (5 bases). The CDR3 contains 15 residues. The germline gives CDR1 SGHRS, CDR2 YFSETQ. The ends were cut back, 0 bases at V and 3 bases at J, with 10 bases in the middle. CDR3 nucleotides: TGCGCCAGCAGCTTGGAAGGGGTCGGTGGAAACACCATATATTTT. Protein product: CASSLEGVGGNTIYF.

The V and J genes are TRBV27 and TRBJ1-4, with D perhaps TRBD1 (5 bases). The V and J ends lost 3 bases and 4 bases respectively, with 9 bases between them. The length of the CDR3 is 14 residues. Germline CDR1 is MNHEY and CDR2 is SMNVEV (reference sequence). CDR3 in amino acids: CASSFSGVNEKLFF. The CDR3 DNA sequence: TGTGCCAGCAGTTTCTCGGGGGTTAATGAAAAACTGTTTTTT.

The chain joins TRBV7-2 to TRBJ1-1; 7 positions match TRBD1. CDR1 is SGHTA, CDR2 FQGNSA, per germline. With V trimmed by 8 bases and J by 0 bases, 6 bases remained unmatched. The CDR3 is made up of 14 amino acids. CDR3 region: CASRTDRLNTEAFF. The DNA for the CDR3 is TGTGCCAGCCGCACGGACAGGTTGAACACTGAAGCTTTCTTT. The full variable domain, in which reference TRBV7-2 and TRBJ1-1 provide the parts outside the CDR3, is GAGVSQSPSNKVTEKGKDVELRCDPISGHTALYWYRQSLGQGLEFLIYFQGNSAPDKSGLPSDRFSAERTGGSVSTLTIQRTQQEDSAVYLCASRTDRLNTEAFFGQGTRLTVV.

The chain has TRBV7-2 and TRBJ2-7; D is undetermined. Per germline, CDR1 SGHTA and CDR2 FQGNSA. V dropped 4 bases and J dropped 2 bases, with 12 bases sitting between them. CDR3 size: 14 residues. For the CDR3, the DNA is TGTGCCAGCAGCTCGACGGCTCTGACCTACGAGCAGTACTTC. Protein sequence: CASSSTALTYEQYF.

The chain couples TRBV19 to TRBJ1-1, with D perhaps matching TRBD1 (5 bases). The V end lost 2 bases, the J end lost 6 bases, and 10 bases lay between the germline ends. Per the germline V gene, CDR1 is LNHDA and CDR2 is SQIVND (reference sequence). CDR3 length: 13 residues. This CDR3 is CASSISRAPEAFF. The DNA for the CDR3 is TGTGCCAGTAGTATAAGCAGGGCTCCTGAAGCTTTCTTT. The full variable domain, in which reference TRBV19 and TRBJ1-1 provide the parts outside the CDR3, is DGGITQSPKYLFRKEGQNVTLSCEQNLNHDAMYWYRQDPGQGLRLIYYSQIVNDFQKGDIAEGYSVSREKKESFPLTVTSAQKNPTAFYLCASSISRAPEAFFGQGTRLTVV.

This chain connects TRBV5-6 to TRBJ2-3; 10 nucleotides align to TRBD2. Germline loops: CDR1 SGHDT, CDR2 YYEEEE. This CDR3 region has 17 residues. V dropped 4 bases and J dropped 0; count of bases not matched to a gene: 8. CDR3 amino acids: CASSTLLAGFSTDTQYF. Here the CDR3 DNA reads TGTGCCAGCAGCACCTTACTAGCGGGGTTTAGCACAGATACGCAGTATTTT.

This chain links TRBV5-1 with TRBJ2-1; TRBD2 matches at 9 bases. The CDR3 totals 16 residues. Trimming at V came to 6 bases and at J to 2 bases, leaving 9 bases not matched to a gene. CDR1 is SGHRS and CDR2 is YFSETQ in the germline V gene. In DNA, the CDR3 is TGCGCCAGCAACGAAGTTAGCGGGGGCCCCTACAATGAGCAGTTCTTC. Amino acid sequence: CASNEVSGGPYNEQFF.

The rearrangement joins TRBV6-1 to TRBJ1-2, with D unclear. Germline loops: CDR1 MNHNS, CDR2 SASEGT. V shed 0 bases and J shed 4 bases, with 6 bases lying between them. The CDR3 spans 13 residues. In nucleotides, the CDR3 is TGTGCCAGCAGTGAAGCCCCGGCCTATGGCTACACCTTC. Its protein is CASSEAPAYGYTF.

The chain uses TRBV21-1 and TRBJ1-6. TRBV21-1 is noted as a pseudogene. This CDR3 comprises 14 residues. The CDR3 sequence: CASLHIHHNSPLHF. The CDR3 bases are TGTGCCAGCCTACACATACATCATAATTCACCCCTCCACTTT.

The chain couples TRBV6-1 to TRBJ2-5; D gene unclear. The CDR3 sequence is 15 residues long. Looked up from germline, CDR1 is MNHNS and CDR2 is SASEGT. The V and J ends lost 3 bases and 3 bases respectively, with 14 bases between them. CDR3 loop: CASSEFTSVKETQYF. In DNA, the CDR3 is TGTGCCAGCAGTGAGTTTACAAGCGTGAAAGAGACCCAGTACTTC.

The rearrangement uses TRBV18 and TRBJ1-1, with TRBD1 as a possible D gene (5 bases). The CDR3 is 14 residues long. V shed 3 bases and J shed 1 base, with 9 bases lying between them. Germline V gives CDR1 KGHSH, CDR2 LQKENI. The CDR3 here is CASSPRDGNTEAFF. Here the CDR3 DNA reads TGTGCCAGCTCACCCAGGGACGGGAACACTGAAGCTTTCTTT.

This clone was found once. The same CDR3 is also encoded by other DNA sequences in this sample. CDR3 residues: CASSSGGRADTQYF. CDR3 DNA sequence: TGTGCCAGCAGTTCGGGGGGGCGGGCAGATACGCAGTATTTT. The chain combines TRBV28 with TRBJ2-3, with 8 nucleotides matching TRBD2. Germline V gives CDR1 MDHEN, CDR2 SYDVKM. V gave up 4 bases and J gave up 4 bases; unmatched junction bases: 4. The CDR3 runs to 14 residues.

The sample holds one count of this clone. CDR3 loop: CATTSSHTQYF. CDR3 DNA: TGTGCCACCACTAGCAGCCATACGCAGTATTTT. The gene calls are TRBV7-3 and TRBJ2-3, with a possible D match to TRBD2 (6 bases). With 10 bases removed from V and 7 bases from J, the gap between germline ends came to 12 bases. The CDR3 has 11 amino acids. Looked up from germline, CDR1 is SGHTA and CDR2 is FQGTGA.

The CDR3 spells CASTRGFEYGYTF. The CDR3 DNA reads as TGTGCCAGTACCAGGGGGTTTGAGTATGGCTACACCTTC. This sequence joins TRBV19 and TRBJ1-2, with TRBD1 matching 7 bases. CDR1 is LNHDA, CDR2 SQIVND, per germline (reference sequence). Trimming removed 7 bases from V and 5 bases from J; junction bases left unmatched: 7. This CDR3 has 13 amino acids.

The V call is TRBV18, the J call TRBJ1-5, with 7 bases aligning to TRBD1. CDR1 is KGHSH and CDR2 is LQKENI in the germline V gene. This CDR3 contains 14 residues. The trim removed 4 bases at V and 7 bases at J, leaving 7 bases unmatched. The CDR3 loop reads CASSLTGDGQPQHF. DNA of the CDR3: TGTGCCAGCTCACTTACAGGGGACGGCCAGCCCCAGCATTTT.